Shown below are 11 T cell receptor beta chains from a single sample sequenced in a study of shared clonotypes between healthy human individuals. TCRdb's table, derived via immunoSEQ multiplex PCR, lists solely in-frame clones and lacks some. The data show 850,000 to 1,200,000 clones, around 74% seen once. Material for sequencing was memory CD4+ T cells sorted from blood. The subset is: CD45RA-negative fraction. Receptors originate from a young man in good health.

Details on this clone: A read error may produce the germline difference seen at one junction end. This chain links TRBV7-7 with TRBJ2-2; D uncertain. Germline V gives CDR1 SSHAT, CDR2 FNYEAQ (reference sequence). This CDR3 contains 12 residues. The CDR3 DNA follows: TGTGCTAGCAGCTTGGAGACCGGGGAGCTGTTTTTT. It is translated as CASSLETGELFF.

Note on this clone: Other DNA sequences in this sample translate to the same CDR3. The J gene is TRBJ1-1, the V gene TRBV2; D not resolved. Germline CDR1 is SNHLY and CDR2 is FYNNEI. The CDR3 covers 13 residues. V was shortened by 0 bases and J by 5 bases, with 7 bases between the two germline ends. CDR3 region: CASSEAGRTEAFF. As DNA, the CDR3 is TGTGCCAGCAGTGAAGCAGGGAGGACTGAAGCTTTCTTT.

CDR3 region: CASSIAFGGPEQPQHF. CDR3 nucleotides: TGTGCCAGTAGTATAGCTTTTGGGGGTCCCGAGCAGCCCCAGCATTTT. V usage is TRBV19 and J usage is TRBJ1-5, with a possible D match to TRBD1 (5 bases). V lost 1 base, J lost 7 bases, and 17 bases lay in between. The CDR3 has 16 residues. Germline CDR1 LNHDA, CDR2 SQIVND (reference sequence).

This chain connects TRBV9 to TRBJ1-2; D gene unclear. V was clipped by 4 bases and J by 8 bases, with 18 bases between them. The CDR3 covers 14 residues. Germline assignment: CDR1 SGDLS and CDR2 YYNGEE. CDR3 in DNA: TGTGCCAGCAGCTCCCGGGTCTCCTACGGGGGCTACACCTTC. Amino acids: CASSSRVSYGGYTF.

The chain links TRBV6-5 to TRBJ2-7; 11 bases map to TRBD2. CDR1 is MNHEY, CDR2 SVGAGI, per germline. This CDR3 spans 14 amino acids. Trimming cost V 5 bases and J 2 bases; bases outside gene matches: 2. The CDR3 here is CASSGTSGAYEQYF. CDR3 bases: TGTGCCAGCAGTGGGACTAGCGGAGCCTACGAGCAGTACTTC.

The chain links TRBV7-8 to TRBJ2-1; D ambiguous. In germline, CDR1 is SGHVS, CDR2 FQNEAQ. V dropped 0 bases and J dropped 6 bases, with 15 bases sitting between them. This CDR3 spans 16 amino acids. The CDR3 here is CASSLAVLKVGNEQFF. DNA for the CDR3: TGTGCCAGCAGCTTAGCCGTCCTTAAGGTGGGCAATGAGCAGTTCTTC.

This clone appeared a single time. The chain joins TRBV6-5 to TRBJ2-7, with D perhaps TRBD2 (6 bases). Germline V gives CDR1 MNHEY, CDR2 SVGAGI. The V end was cut by 6 bases, the J end by 6 bases, with 15 bases between. CDR3 length equals 13 residues. In DNA, the CDR3 is TGTGCCAGCAGCCTGGGGGGACTCGTCGAGCAGTACTTC. It translates to CASSLGGLVEQYF.

This clone appeared a single time. The chain uses TRBV9 and TRBJ2-7; D is tentatively TRBD1 or TRBD2 (5 bases each). Germline V gives CDR1 SGDLS, CDR2 YYNGEE. V lost 4 bases and J 3 bases, leaving 14 bases between the germline ends. This CDR3 has 14 amino acids. CDR3 DNA sequence: TGTGCCAGCAGCCTGGGGGTAGGAGGCTACGAGCAGTACTTC. Translation gives CASSLGVGGYEQYF.

This rearrangement joins TRBV18 to TRBJ2-3, with a tentative D call TRBD2 (7 bases). In germline, CDR1 is KGHSH, CDR2 LQKENI. This CDR3 comprises 14 residues. Trimming took 2 bases from V and 4 from J, leaving 10 bases between them. This CDR3 is CASSPSGGADTQYF. The CDR3 DNA sequence: TGTGCCAGCTCACCATCGGGGGGCGCAGATACGCAGTATTTT.

J is TRBJ1-6 and V is TRBV7-2, with a tentative D call TRBD1 (6 bases). The CDR3 covers 14 residues. The V gene lost 5 bases and the J gene lost 7 bases, with 12 bases spanning the gap. Germline V gene sequence: CDR1 SGHTA, CDR2 FQGNSA. The CDR3 sequence is CASSSTGSNSPLHF. CDR3 in DNA: TGTGCCAGCAGCAGTACAGGGTCCAATTCACCCCTCCACTTT.

The chain recombines TRBV6-1 with TRBJ2-7; D unclear. V lost 11 bases and J 0 bases, leaving 5 bases between the germline ends. The CDR3 consists of 10 residues. Germline V CDR1 and CDR2: MNHNS, SASEGT. CDR3 bases: TGTGCCTGCAACTCCTACGAGCAGTACTTC. Translating gives CACNSYEQYF.